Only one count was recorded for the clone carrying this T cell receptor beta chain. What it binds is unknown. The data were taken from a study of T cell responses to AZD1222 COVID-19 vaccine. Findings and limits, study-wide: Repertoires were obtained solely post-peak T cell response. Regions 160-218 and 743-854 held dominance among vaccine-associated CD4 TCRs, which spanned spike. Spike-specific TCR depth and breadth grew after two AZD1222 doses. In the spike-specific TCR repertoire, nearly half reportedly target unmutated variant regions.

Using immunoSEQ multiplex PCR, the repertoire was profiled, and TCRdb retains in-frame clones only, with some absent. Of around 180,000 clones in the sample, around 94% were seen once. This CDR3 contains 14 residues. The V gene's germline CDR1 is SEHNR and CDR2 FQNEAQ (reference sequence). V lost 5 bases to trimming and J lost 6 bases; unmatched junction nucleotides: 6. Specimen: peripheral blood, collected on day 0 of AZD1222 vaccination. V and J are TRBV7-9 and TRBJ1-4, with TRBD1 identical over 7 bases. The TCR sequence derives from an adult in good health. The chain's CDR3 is CASSPTGLYEKLFF. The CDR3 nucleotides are TGTGCCAGCAGCCCGACAGGGCTTTATGAAAAACTGTTTTTT.